This T cell receptor (beta chain) was recovered during a study of blood T cell repertoires in COVID-19. All enrollees were about 18 to 89 years old and from 24 US areas. Exposed enrollees had met someone with a PCR-confirmed or clinician-diagnosed COVID-19 case at some point within the 2 weeks before study entry. Authors' data handling: Reference gene primer amplification gave nucleated cell count estimates. Profiling relied on immunoSEQ multiplex PCR, and the TCRdb table lists in-frame clones only, not all of them. That table supplies the V and J calls and clone size; D and trimming were determined from the DNA. The sample records 250,000 or so clones, 88% being singletons. What was sequenced was PBMCs or T cells enriched from blood (not recorded which). This TCR was recovered from a woman in her forties who had been exposed to COVID-19.

CDR3 in amino acids: CASSLFSTGGGYGYTF. CDR3 DNA: TGTGCCAGCAGTTTATTCTCTACAGGGGGCGGGTATGGCTACACCTTC. The V call is TRBV27, the J call TRBJ1-2; 9 bases are a match to TRBD1. V was pared by 1 base and J by 5 bases, with 8 bases of the junction left unmatched. This CDR3 has 16 amino acids. Germline V gene data show CDR1 as MNHEY and CDR2 as SMNVEV (reference sequence).